The entry below gives a single T cell receptor beta chain sequence along with its context. The antigen is not known. The sample originates from a study of cytotoxic CD8 clonotypes in ibrutinib-treated CLL. Researchers set a sequencing depth target of 1 in 200,000 to 1 in 1 million T cells. The protocol was immunoSEQ multiplex PCR, while the TCRdb copy is restricted to in-frame clones and leaves out a portion. Of about 68,000 clones listed, around 82% were seen once; the top ten hold less than 9%. Study findings and constraints: Higher clonality was seen at ibrutinib response and a return toward baseline at progression.

CDR3 length equals 15 residues. Germline V gene sequence: CDR1 GTSNPN, CDR2 SVGIG (reference sequence). The V gene lost 2 bases and the J gene lost 4 bases, with 12 bases spanning the gap. Sequencing was performed on PBMCs, taken at disease progression, from a patient treated with ibrutinib. V gene TRBV30 combines with J gene TRBJ1-6; TRBD1 might be the D (5 bases). This clonotype was obtained from a human donor with chronic lymphocytic leukemia. This chain's CDR3 is CAWSNRQAYNSPLHF. The DNA for the CDR3 is TGTGCCTGGAGTAACAGGCAGGCTTATAATTCACCCCTCCACTTT.